This T cell receptor (beta chain) was profiled in a study of T cells in Graves' hyperthyroidism and ophthalmopathy. CDR3 size: 15 residues. Trimming removed 4 bases at V and 0 bases at J, with 11 bases between. CDR1 is SGHRS and CDR2 is YFSETQ in the germline V gene. Template material for amplifying TCR beta CDR3 regions consisted of RNA transcripts. With the HTBI primer set, the TCR CDR3 went through a first round of RT-PCR. MiXCR was run by TCRdb on the multiplex PCR reads, yielding one entry per CDR3 protein. The sample lists around 420,000 distinct CDR3 sequences, 12% to 15% occurring once. This clonotype was counted between two and nine times. Its specificity is unknown. Researchers defined stable Graves' hyperthyroidism as no ophthalmopathy progression within 18 months. Extraction of PBMCs used roughly 10 ml of fresh peripheral blood. Study conclusions and caveats: Most thyroid-expanded clonotypes above 0.001 were also found in blood.

The rearrangement links TRBV5-1 to TRBJ2-1; D may be TRBD2 (5 bases). This receptor was obtained from a woman under 30 with Graves' hyperthyroidism. Sample: blood. The CDR3 sequence: CASSPDGVSYNEQFF. The DNA for the CDR3 is TGCGCCAGCAGCCCAGACGGGGTCTCCTACAATGAGCAGTTCTTC.